Listed below are T cell receptor beta chains from one sample, sequenced in a study of blood T cell repertoires in COVID-19. Assay used: immunoSEQ multiplex PCR; TCRdb lists only in-frame clones, some missing. Seen here are approximately 70,000 clones, 91% observed once, and the top ten hold about an eighth. The sample was peripheral blood. The receptors were sampled from a human donor with active COVID-19. The donor label of this sample is uncertain. CDR3s leave out the opening cysteine and the closing phenylalanine or tryptophan. Each record gives: CDR3 protein, V gene, clone size, J gene. Some rows have no size entry. The others give once, few or many, or a class for an expanded clone.

cdr3_aa: ASSPSGYPYNEQF
v_call: TRBV5-4
clone_size: .
j_call: TRBJ2-1

cdr3_aa: SVETGYRPYEQY
v_call: TRBV29-1
clone_size: .
j_call: TRBJ2-7

cdr3_aa: ASSPRWASYEKLF
v_call: TRBV4-3
clone_size: .
j_call: TRBJ1-4

cdr3_aa: ASSYSWTGYQPQH
v_call: TRBV6-5
clone_size: .
j_call: TRBJ1-5

cdr3_aa: ATSTGVYGYT
v_call: TRBV15
clone_size: .
j_call: TRBJ1-2

cdr3_aa: SASAPTSGVYEQY
v_call: TRBV20-1
clone_size: .
j_call: TRBJ2-7

cdr3_aa: ASSEGTSGTGELF
v_call: TRBV2
clone_size: .
j_call: TRBJ2-2

cdr3_aa: ASSEESGSGNTIY
v_call: TRBV2
clone_size: few
j_call: TRBJ1-3

cdr3_aa: ASSQDHKLEAF
v_call: TRBV4-1
clone_size: .
j_call: TRBJ1-1

cdr3_aa: ASSIVLAGFDEQY
v_call: TRBV19
clone_size: .
j_call: TRBJ2-7

cdr3_aa: ATSRDLAGQYHTQY
v_call: TRBV15
clone_size: .
j_call: TRBJ2-3

cdr3_aa: ASSLSFGEMNTEAF
v_call: TRBV7-9
clone_size: few
j_call: TRBJ1-1

cdr3_aa: ASSLAGGGNEQF
v_call: TRBV5-1
clone_size: .
j_call: TRBJ2-1

cdr3_aa: ASSRTSGMENEQF
v_call: TRBV10-1
clone_size: .
j_call: TRBJ2-1

cdr3_aa: ASSFSRGSETQY
v_call: TRBV28
clone_size: .
j_call: TRBJ2-5

cdr3_aa: ASSFLGLAGAGDEQF
v_call: TRBV6-2/TRBV6-3
clone_size: .
j_call: TRBJ2-1

cdr3_aa: ASSEVGDRGYNEQF
v_call: TRBV10-1
clone_size: .
j_call: TRBJ2-1

cdr3_aa: ASSYWDRGQQPQH
v_call: TRBV6-2/TRBV6-3
clone_size: few
j_call: TRBJ1-5

cdr3_aa: ASPYPETAMDTEAF
v_call: TRBV4-3
clone_size: .
j_call: TRBJ1-1

cdr3_aa: ASTGEGYSPLH
v_call: TRBV2
clone_size: .
j_call: TRBJ1-6

cdr3_aa: ASSLGPTGASNQPQH
v_call: TRBV7-9
clone_size: .
j_call: TRBJ1-5

cdr3_aa: ASSLTGDHEQY
v_call: TRBV28
clone_size: .
j_call: TRBJ2-7

cdr3_aa: ASRGSSLYEQY
v_call: TRBV11-2
clone_size: .
j_call: TRBJ2-7

cdr3_aa: ASSPPGRGADYEQY
v_call: TRBV28
clone_size: .
j_call: TRBJ2-7

cdr3_aa: ASRQQAQYSNQPQH
v_call: TRBV19
clone_size: few
j_call: TRBJ1-5

cdr3_aa: ATSRDQGEKLF
v_call: TRBV15
clone_size: .
j_call: TRBJ1-4

cdr3_aa: ACSGYNEQF
v_call: TRBV7-9
clone_size: .
j_call: TRBJ2-1

cdr3_aa: ASSFVAGAEAF
v_call: TRBV28
clone_size: .
j_call: TRBJ1-1

cdr3_aa: ASSEPIEQF
v_call: TRBV6-1
clone_size: .
j_call: TRBJ2-1

cdr3_aa: ASSSGGAGTEAF
v_call: TRBV6-5
clone_size: .
j_call: TRBJ1-1

cdr3_aa: ASDKSPNSGANVLT
v_call: TRBV12-5
clone_size: .
j_call: TRBJ2-6

cdr3_aa: ATNDYHNEQF
v_call: TRBV12-3/TRBV12-4
clone_size: .
j_call: TRBJ2-1

cdr3_aa: ASSPGLGADTQY
v_call: TRBV18
clone_size: .
j_call: TRBJ2-3

cdr3_aa: ASKGRTGFRSYNEQF
v_call: TRBV19
clone_size: .
j_call: TRBJ2-1

cdr3_aa: ASRLAEANTGELF
v_call: TRBV27
clone_size: .
j_call: TRBJ2-2

cdr3_aa: ASSLAQGAAGGETQY
v_call: TRBV5-1
clone_size: once
j_call: TRBJ2-5

cdr3_aa: ASSSGAQSEQY
v_call: TRBV7-8
clone_size: .
j_call: TRBJ2-7

cdr3_aa: AISPVGNTEAF
v_call: TRBV10-3
clone_size: .
j_call: TRBJ1-1

cdr3_aa: ASSYSYGGTDTQY
v_call: TRBV6-6
clone_size: .
j_call: TRBJ2-3

cdr3_aa: ASSLVRVNTGELF
v_call: TRBV7-7
clone_size: .
j_call: TRBJ2-2